Presented here are 31 T cell receptor beta chains from one specimen sequenced in a study of cytomegalovirus exposure and HLA in healthy donors. In the PCR, 60 Vbeta and 13 Jbeta primers were used. TCRdb keeps only in-frame clones here, not all; method: immunoSEQ multiplex PCR. Of 110,000 or so clones in the sample, 67% were seen once. Sequencing was carried out using PBMCs. Receptor source: a man aged 18 to 29 in good health and CMV-seropositive.

This chain uses TRBV2 with TRBJ1-4; D gene uncertain. CDR3 length equals 15 residues. Trimming took off 6 bases at V and 5 bases at J, with 16 bases between the two ends. Germline CDR1 and CDR2: SNHLY and FYNNEI. The CDR3 loop reads CASRPPSPQNEKLFF. For the CDR3, the DNA is TGTGCCAGCAGGCCACCGTCTCCCCAGAATGAAAAACTGTTTTTT.

The genes are TRBV5-6 and TRBJ2-3; TRBD2 matches at 13 bases. The length of the CDR3 is 16 residues. CDR1 and CDR2 (germline): SGHDT, YYEEEE. Trimming at V came to 4 bases and at J to 9 bases, leaving 11 bases not matched to a gene. The CDR3 nucleotides read TGTGCCAGCAGCAAAAGACTAGCGGGGGGCCCCGGGACGCAGTATTTT. Protein sequence: CASSKRLAGGPGTQYF.

The rearrangement links TRBV5-4 to TRBJ1-4, with D possibly TRBD1 on 6 matching bases. Trimming removed 4 bases from V and 0 bases from J, with 13 bases in between. CDR3 length: 16 amino acids. The germline CDR1 and CDR2 sequences are SGHNT and YYREEE (reference sequence). The CDR3 DNA sequence: TGTGCCAGCAGCGATTACAGGGCCACAACTAATGAAAAACTGTTTTTT. Protein product: CASSDYRATTNEKLFF.

This chain connects TRBV6-5 to TRBJ2-1, with TRBD2 identical over 10 bases. J lost 7 bases, V lost 5 bases, and 8 bases had no gene match. The germline gives CDR1 MNHEY, CDR2 SVGAGI. CDR3 size: 15 residues. The CDR3 region is CASSPIAGGTNEQFF. The DNA for the CDR3 is TGTGCCAGCAGTCCAATAGCGGGGGGAACAAATGAGCAGTTCTTC.

This chain joins TRBV6-6 and TRBJ2-5; 12 bases map to TRBD2. Trimming at V came to 6 bases and at J to 4 bases, leaving 6 bases not matched to a gene. The V gene's germline CDR1 is MNHNY and CDR2 SVGAGI (reference sequence). The CDR3 is made up of 15 amino acids. The CDR3 loop reads CASRTSGGPGETQYF. In nucleotides, the CDR3 is TGTGCCAGCAGGACTAGCGGGGGCCCGGGAGAGACCCAGTACTTC.

The chain joins TRBV28 to TRBJ2-1, with TRBD2 identical over 8 bases. The V and J ends lost 2 bases and 7 bases, in that order; junction bases with no gene match: 7. Germline loops: CDR1 MDHEN, CDR2 SYDVKM. The CDR3 covers 15 residues. The CDR3 spells CASSLLGTRENEQFF. DNA of the CDR3: TGTGCCAGCAGTTTACTTGGGACTAGAGAAAATGAGCAGTTCTTC.

CDR3 sequence: CASSSLGDTQYF. The CDR3 bases are TGTGCCAGCAGCTCCCTCGGAGATACGCAGTATTTT. The genes are TRBV7-9 and TRBJ2-3, with no clear D. CDR1 is SEHNR, CDR2 FQNEAQ, per germline (reference sequence). The CDR3 consists of 12 residues. V was shortened by 4 bases and J by 5 bases, with 7 bases between the two germline ends.

The rearrangement links TRBV6-1 to TRBJ1-2; 8 nucleotides align to TRBD1. Germline V gene data show CDR1 as MNHNS and CDR2 as SASEGT. V trimming: 4 bases; J trimming: 4 bases; junction bases outside the gene matches: 11. CDR3 length equals 16 residues. CDR3 protein: CASSAPRTGGVYGYTF. The CDR3 coding sequence is TGTGCCAGCAGTGCACCGAGAACAGGGGGAGTCTATGGCTACACCTTC.

This CDR3 is CASSPYRGSSYEQYF. The CDR3 region has the DNA TGCGCCAGCAGTCCCTACAGGGGGTCCTCCTACGAGCAGTACTTC. The V call is TRBV10-1, the J call TRBJ2-7, with TRBD1 identical over 8 bases. Germline V lookup: CDR1 WNHNN, CDR2 SYGVQD (reference sequence). CDR3 length: 15 amino acids. V shed 5 bases, J shed 0 bases, and the junction held 6 bases outside the gene matches.

The chain uses TRBV15 and TRBJ2-5; weak D call: TRBD2 (7 bases). From germline, CDR1 is LNHNV and CDR2 YYDKDF (reference sequence). This CDR3 has 16 residues. Trimming took 3 bases from V and 4 from J, leaving 18 bases between them. CDR3 loop: CATSRDPRGAGETQYF. For the CDR3, the DNA is TGTGCCACCAGCAGGGACCCCCGGGGGGCCGGAGAGACCCAGTACTTC.

This clone was seen a single time. CDR3 DNA sequence: TGCGCCGGCACTCGGACAGGGTGGGATTCACCCCTCCACTTT. Its protein product is CAGTRTGWDSPLHF. The chain couples TRBV5-1 to TRBJ1-6, with TRBD1 matching 8 bases. This CDR3 contains 14 residues. From germline, CDR1 is SGHRS and CDR2 YFSETQ. With 10 bases clipped from V and 8 bases from J, the junction kept 11 bases outside the gene matches.

The CDR3 region is CSVVGLPNEQFF. The DNA of the CDR3 is TGCAGCGTTGTTGGACTACCCAATGAGCAGTTCTTC. This chain uses TRBV29-1 with TRBJ2-1; the D gene is possibly TRBD2 (6 bases). CDR1 SQVTM and CDR2 ANQGSEA come from the germline V gene. The CDR3 contains 12 residues. V gave up 4 bases and J gave up 6 bases, with 10 bases separating them.

The V call is TRBV25-1, the J call TRBJ2-2; 7 nucleotides agree with TRBD1. The CDR3 length is 15 residues. V lost 5 bases, J lost 4 bases, and 7 bases stayed unmatched. The germline V gene has CDR1 MGHDK and CDR2 SYGVNS. The CDR3 loop reads CASSRSQGLTGELFF. The CDR3 DNA is TGTGCCAGCAGTAGGTCACAGGGGCTCACCGGGGAGCTGTTTTTT.

In this sample, this clone turned up once. The gene calls are TRBV18 and TRBJ1-6, with D perhaps matching TRBD1 (5 bases). The CDR3 spans 16 residues. Germline V gene data show CDR1 as KGHSH and CDR2 as LQKENI. Trimming took off 3 bases at V and 13 bases at J, with 22 bases between the two ends. The CDR3 loop reads CASSPTPISGGYPLHF. In DNA, the CDR3 is TGTGCCAGCTCACCGACGCCAATATCGGGGGGATATCCCCTCCACTTT.

The chain employs TRBV28 and TRBJ2-4; a possible D gene is TRBD2 (6 bases). CDR1 and CDR2 from the germline V gene are MDHEN and SYDVKM. Trimming took off 10 bases at V and 3 bases at J, with 16 bases between the two ends. The length of the CDR3 is 14 residues. CDR3 amino acids: CATRPGDGKNIQYF. Written as DNA, the CDR3 is TGTGCCACCCGTCCGGGGGATGGCAAAAACATTCAGTACTTC.

J is TRBJ1-2 and V is TRBV6-4; tentatively, D is TRBD1 (5 bases). V lost 6 bases and J lost 4, with 18 bases in between. Germline loops: CDR1 MRHNA, CDR2 SNTAGT. The CDR3 length is 15 residues. The CDR3 reads CASRETAGPAYGYTF. Here the CDR3 DNA reads TGTGCCAGCAGGGAGACTGCGGGGCCTGCCTATGGCTACACCTTC.

The V call is TRBV5-1, the J call TRBJ2-1, with 9 bases lining up with TRBD1. J gave up 3 bases and V 0 bases, and 1 base lay outside the gene matches. The CDR3 extends over 15 amino acids. CDR1 and CDR2 from the germline V gene are SGHRS and YFSETQ. CDR3 region: CASSLGTGVYNEQFF. CDR3 bases: TGCGCCAGCAGCTTGGGGACAGGGGTCTACAATGAGCAGTTCTTC.

This clone was detected only a few times. This rearrangement joins TRBV6-6 to TRBJ1-4; D gene uncertain. The germline V gene has CDR1 MNHNY and CDR2 SVGAGI (reference sequence). The V and J ends lost 6 bases and 0 bases respectively, with 11 bases between them. The CDR3 is made up of 15 amino acids. This CDR3 is CASSYPGATNEKLFF. DNA of the CDR3: TGTGCCAGCAGCTATCCGGGAGCAACTAATGAAAAACTGTTTTTT.

This clone was detected only a few times. This chain connects TRBV5-4 to TRBJ1-6; D is perhaps TRBD1 (5 bases). The germline V and J ends were trimmed by 4 bases and 7 bases, with 21 bases remaining between them. Per germline, CDR1 SGHNT and CDR2 YYREEE (reference sequence). The CDR3 has 17 residues. This CDR3 reads CASSLQRGAGGNSPLHF. The DNA of the CDR3 is TGTGCCAGCAGCCTTCAACGGGGCGCGGGGGGGAATTCACCCCTCCACTTT. Full variable domain (missing parts from reference TRBV5-4 and TRBJ1-6): ETGVTQSPTHLIKTRGQQVTLRCSSQSGHNTVSWYQQALGQGPQFIFQYYREEENGRGNFPPRFSGLQFPNYSSELNVNALELDDSALYLCASSLQRGAGGNSPLHFGNGTRLTVT.

The gene calls are TRBV5-1 and TRBJ1-6; TRBD1 matches at 7 bases. Germline CDR1 is SGHRS and CDR2 is YFSETQ. The V segment lost 4 bases and the J segment 6 bases; nucleotides outside the gene matches: 4. The CDR3 spans 14 residues. This chain's CDR3 is CASSIDRVNSPLHF. CDR3 bases: TGCGCCAGCAGCATTGACAGGGTTAATTCACCCCTCCACTTT.

V and J are TRBV19 and TRBJ2-5; 8 nucleotides match TRBD1. Germline assignment: CDR1 LNHDA and CDR2 SQIVND (reference sequence). Trimming removed 4 bases from V and 6 bases from J; junction bases left unmatched: 7. The CDR3 is 14 amino acids. CDR3 bases: TGTGCCAGTAGTACGGGGCAGGGGGCGCAGACCCAGTACTTC. It specifies CASSTGQGAQTQYF.

A word on this clone: The sample contains more than one DNA sequence encoding this CDR3. This rearrangement joins TRBV19 to TRBJ2-7; no definite D call. The CDR3 is 13 residues long. Germline-derived CDR1 and CDR2 are LNHDA and SQIVND (reference sequence). With 3 bases removed from V and 0 bases from J, the gap between germline ends came to 6 bases. The CDR3 nucleotides read TGTGCCAGTAGTATCCCAGGCTCCTACGAGCAGTACTTC. It translates to CASSIPGSYEQYF. Based on the CDR3 plus reference TRBV19 and TRBJ2-7, the full variable domain is DGGITQSPKYLFRKEGQNVTLSCEQNLNHDAMYWYRQDPGQGLRLIYYSQIVNDFQKGDIAEGYSVSREKKESFPLTVTSAQKNPTAFYLCASSIPGSYEQYFGPGTRLTVT.

The gene calls are TRBV14 and TRBJ1-3; no clear D. CDR3 length: 13 amino acids. The germline V gene encodes CDR1 SGHDN and CDR2 FVKESK. V lost 4 bases and J lost 4, with 8 bases in between. CDR3 nucleotides: TGTGCCAGCAGCCGGGAGTTGGGAAACACCATATATTTT. It codes for CASSRELGNTIYF.

This rearrangement joins TRBV27 to TRBJ2-3; D is uncertain. CDR1 is MNHEY and CDR2 is SMNVEV in the germline V gene (reference sequence). The CDR3 spans 14 residues. The V end was cut by 5 bases, the J end by 6 bases, with 15 bases between. Written as DNA, the CDR3 is TGTGCCAGCAGTCCAGGTCCAACCACCGATACGCAGTATTTT. Translating it yields CASSPGPTTDTQYF.

This clone came up once. The chain recombines TRBV18 with TRBJ2-7; 9 positions match TRBD2. The CDR3 is made up of 15 amino acids. The junction had 8 bases not matched to a gene; V was cut back by 6 bases and J by 2 bases. CDR1 and CDR2 (germline): KGHSH, LQKENI. For the CDR3, the DNA is TGTGCCAGCTCCCAAGGCGGGGGGGGCCCCTACGAGCAGTACGTC. As protein: CASSQGGGGPYEQYV.

This clone was seen a single time. The genes are TRBV7-8 and TRBJ1-3; 7 bases map to TRBD1. The CDR3 loop spans 17 amino acids. Germline assignment: CDR1 SGHVS and CDR2 FQNEAQ. The trim removed 5 bases at V and 5 bases at J, leaving 15 bases unmatched. In DNA, the CDR3 is TGTGCCAGCAGCCGCCCCCTCCGACCGGGACAGCGAAACACCATATATTTT. It encodes CASSRPLRPGQRNTIYF.

V gene TRBV7-9 combines with J gene TRBJ1-6, with TRBD1 matching 9 bases. The ends lost 5 bases at V and 8 bases at J; junction bases unmatched: 7. The length of the CDR3 is 15 residues. Germline V gives CDR1 SEHNR, CDR2 FQNEAQ (reference sequence). CDR3 nucleotides: TGTGCCAGCAGCCCCTGGGACAGGGAGGATTCACCCCTCCACTTT. Translating it yields CASSPWDREDSPLHF. Drawing the rest from reference TRBV7-9 and TRBJ1-6, the complete variable domain is DTGVSQNPRHKITKRGQNVTFRCDPISEHNRLYWYRQTLGQGPEFLTYFQNEAQLEKSRLLSDRFSAERPKGSFSTLEIQRTEQGDSAMYLCASSPWDREDSPLHFGNGTRLTVT.

The chain uses TRBV30 and TRBJ1-2, with 9 nucleotides matching TRBD1. The CDR3 loop spans 12 amino acids. Germline assignment: CDR1 GTSNPN and CDR2 SVGIG (reference sequence). Trimming took 4 bases from V and 7 from J; bases not matched to a gene: 4. CDR3 in DNA: TGTGCCTGGACACCGACAGGGGGTGGCTACACCTTC. Protein sequence: CAWTPTGGGYTF.

This clone has a handful of counts. The chain combines TRBV5-1 with TRBJ2-1, with D maybe TRBD1 (7 bases). Germline V gene data show CDR1 as SGHRS and CDR2 as YFSETQ. This CDR3 has 15 amino acids. V dropped 4 bases and J dropped 3 bases, with 14 bases sitting between them. CDR3 residues: CASSLNRGLYNEQFF. Here the CDR3 DNA reads TGCGCCAGCAGCCTAAACAGGGGACTCTACAATGAGCAGTTCTTC.

The chain couples TRBV5-1 to TRBJ2-2; 7 bases map to TRBD1. The ends lost 7 bases at V and 5 bases at J; junction bases unmatched: 11. CDR3 length: 15 residues. Germline assignment: CDR1 SGHRS and CDR2 YFSETQ. The CDR3: CASHKTGSITGELFF. The CDR3 nucleotides are TGCGCCAGCCACAAGACAGGGTCGATTACCGGGGAGCTGTTTTTT.

The genes are TRBV6-1 and TRBJ2-7; 8 nucleotides align to TRBD1. From germline, CDR1 is MNHNS and CDR2 SASEGT. The CDR3 length is 14 residues. The V and J ends lost 5 bases and 4 bases, in that order; junction bases with no gene match: 7. CDR3 protein: CASSIRTGLYEQYV. CDR3 DNA sequence: TGTGCCAGCAGTATAAGGACAGGGCTATACGAGCAGTACGTC.